The 5 T cell receptor beta chains listed next were all sequenced from one sample in a study of T-cell memory formation after mild COVID-19. Using its own MiXCR run on the 5' RACE reads, TCRdb lists one record per CDR3 protein. The sample comprises about 470,000 distinct CDR3 sequences, around 27% of which are singletons, and around 12% rests with the top ten. Sequencing used PBMCs or a T cell subset sorted from them (not recorded which). These TCRs come from an adult woman who had mild COVID-19 (a few samples of this study predate the infection). Cell type and time point are not known.

Only a few counts were recorded for this clonotype. The genes are TRBV6-6 and TRBJ2-3, with 9 bases identical to TRBD1. Germline V gives CDR1 MNHNY, CDR2 SVGAGI (reference sequence). The J segment lost 7 bases and the V segment lost 5 bases, leaving 4 bases of the junction unmatched. CDR3 length equals 13 residues. CDR3 sequence (DNA): TGTGCCAGCAGTCATGGGACAGGGAATACGCAGTATTTT. Its protein is CASSHGTGNTQYF.

The V call is TRBV3-1, the J call TRBJ2-5; D tentatively reads TRBD1 or TRBD2 (6 bases each). The CDR3 runs to 15 residues. With 0 bases removed from V and 2 bases from J, the gap between germline ends came to 10 bases. CDR1 LGHDT and CDR2 YNNKEL come from the germline V gene (reference sequence). Written as DNA, the CDR3 is TGTGCCAGCAGCCAAGAACGGGGGCCTCAAGAGACCCAGTACTTC. It encodes CASSQERGPQETQYF.

This clonotype was found a few times. V gene TRBV19 combines with J gene TRBJ2-3; tentatively, D is TRBD1 (6 bases). Trimming pared 3 bases from V and 2 bases from J, leaving 12 bases between. This CDR3 is built from 15 residues. Per the germline V gene, CDR1 is LNHDA and CDR2 is SQIVND (reference sequence). CDR3 coding DNA: TGTGCCAGTAGTATCCGGGACACCTTCACAGATACGCAGTATTTT. This encodes CASSIRDTFTDTQYF.

The table lists this clonotype with a few counts. The rearrangement links TRBV20-1 to TRBJ2-3; TRBD2 aligns across 10 bases. The CDR3 totals 13 residues. With V trimmed by 7 bases and J by 6 bases, 7 bases remained unmatched. Germline CDR1 DFQATT, CDR2 SNEGSKA (reference sequence). In nucleotides, the CDR3 is TGCAGTGTTTCGGGACTAGCGTCGGATACGCAGTATTTT. It specifies CSVSGLASDTQYF.

This clonotype was counted a few times. J is TRBJ2-1 and V is TRBV5-1; D may be TRBD2 (5 bases). V was clipped by 7 bases and J by 8 bases, with 19 bases between them. This CDR3 region has 14 residues. The germline V gene has CDR1 SGHRS and CDR2 YFSETQ. The CDR3 sequence: CASAVGEGGDEQFF. As DNA, the CDR3 is TGCGCCAGCGCCGTGGGAGAGGGCGGTGATGAGCAGTTCTTC. Based on the CDR3 plus reference TRBV5-1 and TRBJ2-1, the full variable domain is KAGVTQTPRYLIKTRGQQVTLSCSPISGHRSVSWYQQTPGQGLQFLFEYFSETQRNKGNFPGRFSGRQFSNSRSEMNVSTLELGDSALYLCASAVGEGGDEQFFGPGTRLTVL.